The 5 T cell receptor beta chains listed next were all sequenced from one sample in a study of neoadjuvant anti-PD-1 for oral cavity cancer. Data came from immunoSEQ multiplex PCR; TCRdb stores just in-frame clones and leaves some out. The sample yields more than 20,000 clones, roughly 29% seen once. Time point reported: after neoadjuvant nivolumab, at surgical resection. Sequencing used tumor tissue, obtained after nivolumab (anti-PD-1) treatment. The receptors originated from a person aged 40-85 years with oral cavity squamous cell carcinoma.

The chain recombines TRBV5-1 with TRBJ2-6, with D perhaps matching TRBD1 (5 bases). The ends were cut back, 0 bases at V and 2 bases at J, with 15 bases in the middle. The germline gives CDR1 SGHRS, CDR2 YFSETQ. The CDR3 has 18 residues. Here the CDR3 reads CASSLVQGGSTGANVLTF. For the CDR3, the DNA is TGCGCCAGCAGCTTGGTTCAGGGTGGCTCCACTGGGGCCAACGTCCTGACTTTC.

The genes are TRBV4-1 and TRBJ1-4, with D unclear. Germline CDR1 MGHRA, CDR2 YSYEKL. V was clipped by 2 bases and J by 2 bases, with 18 bases between them. The CDR3 sequence is 18 residues long. In DNA, the CDR3 is TGCGCCAGCAGCCAAAACCAACGGACCCCTTGGACTAATGAAAAACTGTTTTTT. Residues: CASSQNQRTPWTNEKLFF.

This clone was observed a few times. The CDR3 spells CASSEAGRRTKPDEQYF. The CDR3, as DNA: TGTGCCAGCAGTGAAGCAGGTAGGAGAACCAAACCGGACGAGCAGTACTTC. V is TRBV6-1 and J is TRBJ2-7, with D unclear. Germline V gene lookup returns CDR1 MNHNS and CDR2 SASEGT. Trimming left V 0 bases short and J 5 bases short, with 20 bases between. This CDR3 spans 17 amino acids.

CDR3: CSVDGWTGQGASTDTQYF. CDR3 coding DNA: TGCAGCGTTGACGGTTGGACAGGCCAGGGGGCTAGCACAGATACGCAGTATTTT. The chain employs TRBV29-1 and TRBJ2-3, with TRBD1 matching over 8 bases. This CDR3 contains 18 residues. V dropped 3 bases and J dropped 0; count of bases not matched to a gene: 14. Germline assignment: CDR1 SQVTM and CDR2 ANQGSEA.

There are a few counts of this clone. This chain links TRBV6-5 with TRBJ2-1, with 7 bases aligning to TRBD2. The V segment lost 7 bases and the J segment 6 bases; nucleotides outside the gene matches: 9. The CDR3 consists of 14 residues. Germline V CDR1 and CDR2: MNHEY, SVGAGI. As DNA, the CDR3 is TGTGCCAGCACCTCCGCGGGAGCGGGCAATGAGCAGTTCTTC. It specifies CASTSAGAGNEQFF.